These 28 T cell receptor beta chains were all obtained from the same sample, sequenced in a study of blood T cell repertoires in COVID-19. Measured with immunoSEQ multiplex PCR; TCRdb has only the in-frame clones, and not every one. This sample has approximately 210,000 clones; almost 85% occur once, and the top ten carry 15%. The sequencing input was PBMCs or T cells enriched from blood (not recorded which). These TCRs come from a man aged 35 to 55 who had recovered from COVID-19.

The chain combines TRBV29-1 with TRBJ2-5; TRBD2 agrees at 9 bases. The V segment lost 6 bases and the J segment 2 bases; nucleotides outside the gene matches: 4. Germline V gene lookup returns CDR1 SQVTM and CDR2 ANQGSEA. CDR3 length: 13 residues. This chain's CDR3 is CSVITSGQETQYF. CDR3 in DNA: TGCAGCGTGATCACTAGCGGGCAAGAGACCCAGTACTTC. The full variable domain, with the rest looked up from reference TRBV29-1 and TRBJ2-5, is SAVISQKPSRDICQRGTSLTIQCQVDSQVTMMFWYRQQPGQSLTLIATANQGSEATYESGFVIDKFPISRPNLTFSTLTVSNMSPEDSSIYLCSVITSGQETQYFGPGTRLLVL.

The genes are TRBV4-1 and TRBJ1-6, with TRBD1 matching over 8 bases. Losses at the gene ends were 4 bases for V and 8 bases for J; bases not matched to a gene: 7. The CDR3 spans 15 residues. Germline CDR1 reads MGHRA; CDR2 reads YSYEKL. CDR3 sequence (DNA): TGCGCCAGCAGCCCTGGACAGGGTGTTGATTCACCCCTCCACTTT. It yields the protein CASSPGQGVDSPLHF.

The rearrangement uses TRBV5-8 and TRBJ1-5; D uncertain. The CDR3 extends over 14 amino acids. Germline CDR1 SGHTS, CDR2 YDEGEE. The ends were cut back, 0 bases at V and 5 bases at J, with 9 bases in the middle. The CDR3 loop is CASSLVGRDQPQHF. The CDR3 DNA follows: TGTGCCAGCAGCTTGGTGGGCCGCGATCAGCCCCAGCATTTT.

The genes are TRBV7-8 and TRBJ1-5; D is ambiguous. The germline V and J ends were trimmed by 2 bases and 3 bases, with 11 bases remaining between them. The germline V gene encodes CDR1 SGHVS and CDR2 FQNEAQ. There are 15 residues in the CDR3. The CDR3 loop is CASSLFYSANQPQHF. DNA for the CDR3: TGTGCCAGCAGCTTATTCTACAGTGCCAATCAGCCCCAGCATTTT.

The chain is built from TRBV2 and TRBJ1-6, with 7 bases aligning to TRBD1. The CDR3 has 15 amino acids. In germline, CDR1 is SNHLY, CDR2 FYNNEI. V trimming: 4 bases; J trimming: 7 bases; junction bases outside the gene matches: 7. The CDR3 is CASSVETGPNSPLHF. The CDR3 nucleotides are TGTGCCAGCAGTGTGGAGACAGGGCCCAATTCACCCCTCCACTTT.

The chain carries TRBV28 and TRBJ1-4; TRBD1 matches 8 bases. Germline CDR1 reads MDHEN; CDR2 reads SYDVKM. J gave up 5 bases and V 8 bases, and 7 bases lay outside the gene matches. There are 14 residues in the CDR3. The CDR3 nucleotides read TGTGCCAGCGGGTCAGGGGGCGCCAATGAAAAACTGTTTTTT. Encoded protein: CASGSGGANEKLFF. Full variable domain (rest looked up from reference TRBV28 and TRBJ1-4): DVKVTQSSRYLVKRTGEKVFLECVQDMDHENMFWYRQDPGLGLRLIYFSYDVKMKEKGDIPEGYSVSREKKERFSLILESASTNQTSMYLCASGSGGANEKLFFGSGTQLSVL.

The V call is TRBV10-3, the J call TRBJ2-1, with TRBD2 matching 8 bases. This CDR3 comprises 19 residues. J was trimmed by 0 bases and V by 6 bases; bases with no gene match: 16. Germline V gene data show CDR1 as ENHRY and CDR2 as SYGVKD. CDR3 in amino acids: CAISALGLAQTSSYNEQFF. The CDR3 DNA reads TGTGCCATCAGCGCCTTAGGACTAGCCCAAACTAGCTCCTACAATGAGCAGTTCTTC.

The chain joins TRBV7-9 to TRBJ1-5, with 7 bases aligning to TRBD1. V shed 8 bases and J 5 bases; nucleotides not matched to a gene: 3. Germline assignment: CDR1 SEHNR and CDR2 FQNEAQ (reference sequence). This CDR3 region has 12 residues. This CDR3 reads CASCTGDQPQHF. CDR3 DNA: TGTGCCAGCTGCACAGGGGATCAGCCCCAGCATTTT.

The V and J genes are TRBV3-1 (or the pseudogene TRBV3-2) and TRBJ1-3; D is perhaps TRBD1 (6 bases). The V and J ends lost 4 bases and 3 bases respectively, with 16 bases between them. CDR1 LGHDT and CDR2 YNNKEL come from the germline V gene (reference sequence). The CDR3 is 16 amino acids. This CDR3 is CASSPHVDRLGNTIYF. CDR3 DNA: TGTGCCAGCAGCCCTCACGTAGACAGGCTTGGAAACACCATATATTTT.

The rearrangement joins TRBV4-2 to TRBJ1-1, with 7 nucleotides matching TRBD1. The CDR3 runs to 15 residues. CDR1 is LGHNA and CDR2 is YNFKEQ in the germline V gene. Trimming removed 1 base from V and 4 bases from J; junction bases left unmatched: 6. The CDR3 DNA is TGTGCCAGCAGCCAAGCTCCTCAGGGGGTCACTGAAGCTTTCTTT. This translates into CASSQAPQGVTEAFF.

The chain carries TRBV5-6 and TRBJ2-3; TRBD2 is a possible D gene (5 bases). In germline, CDR1 is SGHDT, CDR2 YYEEEE. The CDR3 is made up of 14 amino acids. V gave up 0 bases and J gave up 3 bases, with 8 bases separating them. CDR3 residues: CASSLELETDTQYF. CDR3 in DNA: TGTGCCAGCAGCTTGGAACTAGAGACAGATACGCAGTATTTT.

The chain combines TRBV4-1 with TRBJ1-1; 9 bases fit TRBD1. CDR3 length: 15 amino acids. V shed 4 bases, J shed 5 bases, and the junction held 8 bases outside the gene matches. The germline V gene has CDR1 MGHRA and CDR2 YSYEKL. The CDR3 DNA sequence: TGCGCCAGCAGCCGGGGACAGGGAGCGGAGACTGAAGCTTTCTTT. It yields the protein CASSRGQGAETEAFF.

This clone appeared once. V gene TRBV7-9 combines with J gene TRBJ2-2, with 10 bases aligning to TRBD2. CDR3 length equals 17 residues. Looked up from germline, CDR1 is SEHNR and CDR2 is FQNEAQ (reference sequence). V shed 8 bases, J shed 6 bases, and the junction held 15 bases outside the gene matches. As DNA, the CDR3 is TGTGCCAGCGTCACGGGGGCTAGCGGGAGCGGTGCCGGGGAGCTGTTTTTT. Encoded protein: CASVTGASGSGAGELFF.

This clone was detected once. This chain links TRBV2 with TRBJ2-7, with TRBD1 matching 9 bases. This CDR3 comprises 14 residues. V lost 7 bases, J lost 4 bases, and 8 bases stayed unmatched. Germline values: CDR1 SNHLY, CDR2 FYNNEI. CDR3: CASTAPGQGYEQYF. In DNA form, the CDR3 reads TGTGCCAGCACCGCTCCGGGACAGGGTTACGAGCAGTACTTC.

The genes are TRBV18 and TRBJ2-7; perhaps TRBD2 as D (6 bases). The CDR3 contains 18 residues. V was clipped by 3 bases and J by 0 bases, with 21 bases between them. Germline V gene data show CDR1 as KGHSH and CDR2 as LQKENI. CDR3 sequence (DNA): TGTGCCAGCTCACCGATGGCTTTAGGGGCGGGAATCTCCTACGAGCAGTACTTC. Translating gives CASSPMALGAGISYEQYF.

In its sample, this clone was seen once. The genes are TRBV7-2 and TRBJ2-7; the match to TRBD2 covers 11 bases. CDR1 is SGHTA, CDR2 FQGNSA, per germline. Trimming took 5 bases from V and 7 from J; bases not matched to a gene: 7. The CDR3 has 14 amino acids. The CDR3 sequence is CASSPTSGSLEQYF. In DNA form, the CDR3 reads TGTGCCAGCAGCCCCACTAGCGGGAGTTTAGAGCAGTACTTC.

The chain carries TRBV5-6 and TRBJ2-5, with D perhaps matching TRBD1 (6 bases). This CDR3 has 15 residues. V shed 3 bases and J shed 4 bases, with 16 bases lying between them. Per the germline V gene, CDR1 is SGHDT and CDR2 is YYEEEE. The CDR3 nucleotides read TGTGCCAGCAGCTGGATGGACAGAAAGGCAGAGACCCAGTACTTC. It encodes CASSWMDRKAETQYF.

CDR3 amino acids: CASSFRGANTGELFF. CDR3 in DNA: TGTGCCAGCAGCTTTCGGGGGGCGAACACCGGGGAGCTGTTTTTT. This chain links TRBV7-2 with TRBJ2-2, with 7 nucleotides matching TRBD2. V shed 3 bases and J 0 bases; nucleotides not matched to a gene: 1. The germline gives CDR1 SGHTA, CDR2 FQGNSA. The CDR3 consists of 15 residues. The full variable domain, rest sourced from reference TRBV7-2 and TRBJ2-2, is GAGVSQSPSNKVTEKGKDVELRCDPISGHTALYWYRQSLGQGLEFLIYFQGNSAPDKSGLPSDRFSAERTGGSVSTLTIQRTQQEDSAVYLCASSFRGANTGELFFGEGSRLTVL.

J is TRBJ2-7 and V is TRBV9, with D perhaps TRBD1 (6 bases). V shed 3 bases and J shed 0 bases, with 16 bases lying between them. The germline CDR1 and CDR2 sequences are SGDLS and YYNGEE. The CDR3 has 16 residues. The CDR3 reads CASSAADTGTSYEQYF. For the CDR3, the DNA is TGTGCCAGCAGCGCCGCGGATACAGGGACCTCCTACGAGCAGTACTTC.

The chain links TRBV7-2 to TRBJ2-1; weak D call: TRBD2 (6 bases). This CDR3 contains 16 residues. Per the germline V gene, CDR1 is SGHTA and CDR2 is FQGNSA. V lost 6 bases, J lost 7 bases, and 22 bases lay in between. The CDR3, as DNA: TGTGCCAGCAGGGACCGGTGGTGGGAGGTAACAAATGAGCAGTTCTTC. It specifies CASRDRWWEVTNEQFF.

J is TRBJ1-4 and V is TRBV15; D is undetermined. CDR1 and CDR2 (germline): LNHNV, YYDKDF (reference sequence). The CDR3 is 15 amino acids. The V end lost 0 bases, the J end lost 13 bases, and 18 bases lay between the germline ends. The CDR3 DNA is TGTGCCACCAGCAGAGATAGAGGGTCACCGGGGATACTGTTTTTT. Translation: CATSRDRGSPGILFF.

This clone was found a few times. The chain links TRBV30 to TRBJ2-7; 14 bases align to TRBD2. The CDR3 length is 16 residues. The germline V gene encodes CDR1 GTSNPN and CDR2 SVGIG (reference sequence). Germline trimming cut 1 base from V and 3 bases from J; bases unmatched to any gene: 5. The CDR3 DNA sequence: TGTGCCTGGAGTGGGGGACTAGCGGGAGCATACTACGAGCAGTACTTC. This sequence encodes CAWSGGLAGAYYEQYF.

Here the CDR3 reads CASSTTGDYGYTF. CDR3 bases: TGTGCCAGCAGCACGACAGGGGACTATGGCTACACCTTC. The chain couples TRBV28 to TRBJ1-2, with 8 bases matching TRBD1. The CDR3 is 13 residues long. V lost 6 bases, J lost 3 bases, and 3 bases stayed unmatched. Germline CDR1 MDHEN, CDR2 SYDVKM.

The chain has TRBV29-1 and TRBJ1-2, with TRBD1 matching over 10 bases. CDR3 length: 12 amino acids. CDR1 is SQVTM, CDR2 ANQGSEA, per germline. The CDR3 spells CSAGTGDYGYTF. For the CDR3, the DNA is TGCAGTGCCGGGACAGGGGACTATGGCTACACCTTC.

The chain links TRBV30 to TRBJ2-5, with D possibly being TRBD2 (6 bases). The germline CDR1 and CDR2 sequences are GTSNPN and SVGIG (reference sequence). CDR3 size: 12 residues. Between the trimmed V and J ends, which lost 3 bases and 5 bases, there was a span of 10 bases. This CDR3 is CAWRPGGETQYF. DNA of the CDR3: TGTGCCTGGAGACCTGGGGGGGAGACCCAGTACTTC.

The chain carries TRBV6-6 and TRBJ1-1; TRBD1 aligns across 10 bases. CDR3 length: 16 residues. Germline-derived CDR1 and CDR2 are MNHNY and SVGAGI (reference sequence). V shed 4 bases, J shed 4 bases, and the junction held 9 bases outside the gene matches. DNA of the CDR3: TGTGCCAGCAGTTTACCTCGGGACAGGGGATTCACTGAAGCTTTCTTT. Translated: CASSLPRDRGFTEAFF.

The chain couples TRBV4-3 to TRBJ2-3; 9 bases match TRBD1. The CDR3 runs 16 residues. Germline V gene sequence: CDR1 LGHNA, CDR2 YSLEER. Trimming at V came to 0 bases and at J to 6 bases, leaving 7 bases not matched to a gene. CDR3 sequence: CASSQDADRGRDTQYF. The CDR3 region has the DNA TGCGCCAGCAGCCAAGATGCGGACAGGGGAAGGGATACGCAGTATTTT.

The rearrangement uses TRBV4-1 and TRBJ1-5; D gene uncertain. Germline lookup yields CDR1 MGHRA and CDR2 YSYEKL. This CDR3 contains 16 residues. Trimming pared 1 base from V and 3 bases from J, leaving 13 bases between. The CDR3 loop is CASSQGWAGDNQPQHF. The DNA for the CDR3 is TGCGCCAGCAGCCAAGGATGGGCAGGTGACAATCAGCCCCAGCATTTT.